Below, 7 T cell receptor beta chains from the same sample are listed, as sequenced in a study of cytomegalovirus exposure and HLA in healthy donors. The PCR contained 60 Vbeta and 13 Jbeta primers. Assay used: immunoSEQ multiplex PCR; TCRdb lists only in-frame clones, some missing. The sample lists tens of thousands of clones, 79% occurring once. Specimen: PBMCs. These receptors were obtained from a woman aged 30 to 39 in good health and CMV-seronegative.

The CDR3: CASSFGGYGNTIYF. The CDR3 DNA sequence: TGTGCCAGCAGCTTCGGGGGTTACGGAAACACCATATATTTT. The chain carries TRBV5-4 and TRBJ1-3; D possibly corresponds to TRBD1 (5 bases). The CDR3 sequence is 14 residues long. CDR1 and CDR2 (germline): SGHNT, YYREEE (reference sequence). V lost 2 bases, J lost 4 bases, and 10 bases lay in between.

The chain joins TRBV6-5 to TRBJ2-1, with 7 bases identical to TRBD2. This CDR3 has 13 residues. After removal of 5 bases from V and 7 bases from J, the junction contained 5 bases not matched to a gene. Germline V gene lookup returns CDR1 MNHEY and CDR2 SVGAGI. CDR3 sequence: CASSPWTRNEQFF. The CDR3 DNA reads as TGTGCCAGCAGTCCTTGGACTAGAAATGAGCAGTTCTTC.

The chain employs TRBV28 and TRBJ2-3, with D perhaps matching TRBD2 (6 bases). Germline loops: CDR1 MDHEN, CDR2 SYDVKM. CDR3 length: 14 amino acids. V was pared by 6 bases and J by 5 bases, with 15 bases between. The CDR3 region is CASSRSGTEDTQYF. The DNA for the CDR3 is TGTGCCAGCAGCCGGTCCGGGACTGAAGATACGCAGTATTTT.

This clone was counted only a few times. V usage is TRBV2 and J usage is TRBJ2-3; D might be TRBD2 (7 bases). V lost 4 bases and J lost 4, with 21 bases in between. CDR3 size: 17 residues. In germline, CDR1 is SNHLY, CDR2 FYNNEI. CDR3 DNA sequence: TGTGCCAGCAGTGGCCCTCTTGGGGGGGGGCGATCAGATACGCAGTATTTT. Residues: CASSGPLGGGRSDTQYF.

This chain connects TRBV29-1 to TRBJ2-5; 7 positions agree with TRBD2. With 4 bases clipped from V and 3 bases from J, the junction kept 11 bases outside the gene matches. Germline CDR1 reads SQVTM; CDR2 reads ANQGSEA. This CDR3 is 15 amino acids long. Written as DNA, the CDR3 is TGCAGCGTTGGGGGCCGGGCGGGAGAGAAAGAGACCCAGTACTTC. This gives the protein CSVGGRAGEKETQYF.

This clone showed up just once. The J gene is TRBJ1-2, the V gene TRBV2; no firm D call. This CDR3 is built from 13 residues. The ends were cut back, 1 base at V and 3 bases at J, with 6 bases in the middle. Per germline, CDR1 SNHLY and CDR2 FYNNEI. The CDR3 region is CASSEVEDYGYTF. The DNA for the CDR3 is TGTGCCAGCAGTGAAGTGGAGGACTATGGCTACACCTTC.

V and J are TRBV4-3 and TRBJ2-3; TRBD2 matches 12 bases. This CDR3 is 15 amino acids long. The germline V gene has CDR1 LGHNA and CDR2 YSLEER. V was pared by 2 bases and J by 4 bases, with 1 base of the junction left unmatched. In DNA, the CDR3 is TGCGCCAGCAGCCAACTAGCGGGAGGGTCAGATACGCAGTATTTT. This sequence encodes CASSQLAGGSDTQYF.